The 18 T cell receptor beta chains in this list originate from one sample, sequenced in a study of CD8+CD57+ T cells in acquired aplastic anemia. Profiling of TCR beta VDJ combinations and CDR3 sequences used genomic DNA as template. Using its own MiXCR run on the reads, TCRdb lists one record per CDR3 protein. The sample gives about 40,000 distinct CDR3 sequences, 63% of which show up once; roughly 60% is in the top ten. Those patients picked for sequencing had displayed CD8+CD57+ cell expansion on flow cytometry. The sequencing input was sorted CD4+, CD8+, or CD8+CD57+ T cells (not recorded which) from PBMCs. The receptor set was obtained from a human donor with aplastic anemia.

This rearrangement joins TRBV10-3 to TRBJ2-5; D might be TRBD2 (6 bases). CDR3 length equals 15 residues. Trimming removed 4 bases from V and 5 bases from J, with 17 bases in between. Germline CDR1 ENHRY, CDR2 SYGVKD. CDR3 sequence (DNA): TGTGCCATCAGTGCCTCGCTTGGGGGGAGGGAGACCCAGTACTTC. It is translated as CAISASLGGRETQYF.

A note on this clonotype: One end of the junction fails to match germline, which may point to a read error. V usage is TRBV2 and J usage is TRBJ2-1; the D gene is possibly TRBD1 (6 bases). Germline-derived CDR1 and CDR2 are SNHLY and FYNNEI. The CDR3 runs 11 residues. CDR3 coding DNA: TGTGCCAGTAGTGAAGGGGGTGAGCAGTTCTTC. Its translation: CASSEGGEQFF. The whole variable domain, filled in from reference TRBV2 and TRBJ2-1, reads EPEVTQTPSHQVTQMGQEVILRCVPISNHLYFYWYRQILGQKVEFLVSFYNNEISEKSEIFDDQFSVERPDGSNFTLKIRSTKLEDSAMYFCASSEGGEQFFGPGTRLTVL.

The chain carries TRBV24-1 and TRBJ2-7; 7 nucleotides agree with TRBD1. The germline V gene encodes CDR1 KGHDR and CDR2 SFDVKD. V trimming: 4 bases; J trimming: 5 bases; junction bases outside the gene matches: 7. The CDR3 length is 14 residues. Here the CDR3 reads CATSDPGQFDEQYF. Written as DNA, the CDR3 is TGTGCCACCAGTGACCCGGGACAGTTCGACGAGCAGTACTTC.

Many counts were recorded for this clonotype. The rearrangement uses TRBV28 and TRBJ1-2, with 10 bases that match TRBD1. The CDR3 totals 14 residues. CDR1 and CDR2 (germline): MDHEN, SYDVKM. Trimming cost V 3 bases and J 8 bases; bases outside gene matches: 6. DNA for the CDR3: TGTGCCAGCAGTTTCGGGACAGGGGCCGAGGGCTACACCTTC. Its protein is CASSFGTGAEGYTF.

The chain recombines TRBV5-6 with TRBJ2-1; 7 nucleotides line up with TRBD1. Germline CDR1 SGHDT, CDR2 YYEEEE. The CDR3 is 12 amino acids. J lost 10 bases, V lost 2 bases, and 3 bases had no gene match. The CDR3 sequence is CASSLQGYEQFF. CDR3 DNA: TGTGCCAGCAGCTTACAGGGGTACGAGCAGTTCTTC.

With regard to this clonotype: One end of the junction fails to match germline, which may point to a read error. CDR3 sequence reads: CASSELGTGTTIYF. In DNA form, the CDR3 reads TGTGCCAGCAGTGAACTGGGTACTGGAACCACCATATATTTT. The rearrangement uses TRBV2 and TRBJ1-3; D gene uncertain. Germline V CDR1 and CDR2: SNHLY, FYNNEI. This CDR3 spans 14 amino acids. The variable domain in full, with the rest retrieved from reference TRBV2 and TRBJ1-3, is EPEVTQTPSHQVTQMGQEVILRCVPISNHLYFYWYRQILGQKVEFLVSFYNNEISEKSEIFDDQFSVERPDGSNFTLKIRSTKLEDSAMYFCASSELGTGTTIYFGEGSWLTVV.

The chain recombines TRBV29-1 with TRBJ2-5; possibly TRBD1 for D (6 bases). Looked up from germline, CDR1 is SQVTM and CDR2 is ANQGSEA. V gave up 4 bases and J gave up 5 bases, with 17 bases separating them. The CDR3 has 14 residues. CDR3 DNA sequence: TGCAGCGTTGTCCCACAGGGCCATGGGGAGACCCAGTACTTC. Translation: CSVVPQGHGETQYF.

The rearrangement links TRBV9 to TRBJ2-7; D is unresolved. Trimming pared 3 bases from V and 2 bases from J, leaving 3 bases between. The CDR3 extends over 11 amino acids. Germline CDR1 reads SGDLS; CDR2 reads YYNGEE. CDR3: CASSGTYEQYF. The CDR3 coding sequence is TGTGCCAGCAGCGGGACCTACGAGCAGTACTTC.

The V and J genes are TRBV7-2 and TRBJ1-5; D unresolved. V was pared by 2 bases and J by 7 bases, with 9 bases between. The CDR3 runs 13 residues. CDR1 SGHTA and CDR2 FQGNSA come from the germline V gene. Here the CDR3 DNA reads TGTGCCAGCAGCTTAAAGATTCGGCAGCCCCAGCATTTT. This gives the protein CASSLKIRQPQHF.

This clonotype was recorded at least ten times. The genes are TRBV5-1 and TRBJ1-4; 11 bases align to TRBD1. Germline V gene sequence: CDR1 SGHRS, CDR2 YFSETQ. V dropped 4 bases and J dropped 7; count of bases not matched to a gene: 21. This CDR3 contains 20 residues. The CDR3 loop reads CASSVCTRDRGYWICEKLFF. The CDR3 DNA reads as TGCGCCAGCAGCGTATGCACCCGGGACAGGGGGTATTGGATCTGTGAAAAACTGTTTTTT.

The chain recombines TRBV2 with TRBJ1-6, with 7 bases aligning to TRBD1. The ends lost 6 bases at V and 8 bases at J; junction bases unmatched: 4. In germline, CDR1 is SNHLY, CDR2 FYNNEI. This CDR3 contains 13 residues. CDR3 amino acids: CASRTGNHSPLHF. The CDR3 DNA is TGTGCCAGCAGGACAGGGAACCATTCACCCCTCCACTTT.

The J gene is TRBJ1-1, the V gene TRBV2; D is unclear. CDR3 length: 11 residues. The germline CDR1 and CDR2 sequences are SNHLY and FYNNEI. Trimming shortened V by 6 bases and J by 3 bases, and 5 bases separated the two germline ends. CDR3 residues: CASRPDTEAFF. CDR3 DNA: TGTGCCAGCAGGCCTGACACTGAAGCTTTCTTT.

The CDR3 loop is CASSLEAEIYGYTF. The CDR3 coding sequence is TGTGCCAGCAGCTTAGAAGCCGAAATCTATGGCTACACCTTC. The genes are TRBV7-9 and TRBJ1-2; no firm D call. The V end was cut by 1 base, the J end by 4 bases, with 10 bases between. Germline V gene lookup returns CDR1 SEHNR and CDR2 FQNEAQ (reference sequence). The CDR3 is 14 amino acids.

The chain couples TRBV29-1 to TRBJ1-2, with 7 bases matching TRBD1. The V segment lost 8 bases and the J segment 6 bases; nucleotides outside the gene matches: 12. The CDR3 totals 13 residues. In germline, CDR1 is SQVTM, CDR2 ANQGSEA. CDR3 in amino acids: CSSVGPQGDGYTF. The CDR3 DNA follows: TGCAGCTCTGTCGGCCCTCAGGGGGATGGCTACACCTTC.

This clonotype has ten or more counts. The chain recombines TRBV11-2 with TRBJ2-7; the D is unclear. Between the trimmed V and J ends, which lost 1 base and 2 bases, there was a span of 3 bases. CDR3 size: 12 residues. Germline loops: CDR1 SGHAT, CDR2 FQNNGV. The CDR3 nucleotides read TGTGCCAGCAGCTTAGGAACCTACGAGCAGTACTTC. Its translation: CASSLGTYEQYF.

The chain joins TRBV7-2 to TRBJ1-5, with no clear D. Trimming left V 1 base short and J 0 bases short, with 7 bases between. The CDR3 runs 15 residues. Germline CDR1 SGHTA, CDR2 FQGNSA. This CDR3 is CASSLVHDSNQPQHF. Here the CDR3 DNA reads TGTGCCAGCAGCTTAGTACACGATAGCAATCAGCCCCAGCATTTT.

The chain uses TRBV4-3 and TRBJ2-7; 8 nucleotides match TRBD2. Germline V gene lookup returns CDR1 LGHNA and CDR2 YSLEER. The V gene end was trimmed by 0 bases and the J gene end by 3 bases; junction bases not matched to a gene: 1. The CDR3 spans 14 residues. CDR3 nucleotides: TGCGCCAGCAGCCAAGAGCGGGGGGACTACGAGCAGTACTTC. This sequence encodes CASSQERGDYEQYF.

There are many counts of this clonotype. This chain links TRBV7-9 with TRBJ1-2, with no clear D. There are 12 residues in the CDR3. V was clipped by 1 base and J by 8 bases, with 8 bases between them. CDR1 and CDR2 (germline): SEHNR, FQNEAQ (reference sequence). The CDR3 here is CASSLGGRGYTF. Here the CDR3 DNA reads TGTGCCAGCAGCTTAGGAGGGCGCGGCTACACCTTC.